The present TCR beta chain was sequenced within a study of human T cells and chemical hapten exposure. Study outcomes and limitations: With regard to DPC sensitization, TCRs above 1 in 1000 frequency did not change.

The table lists this clonotype with many counts. The antigen is undetermined. V was pared by 6 bases and J by 6 bases, with 7 bases of the junction left unmatched. CDR3 length: 14 amino acids. TCRdb ran MiXCR on the RACE reads and lists one entry per CDR3 protein. This table has over 300,000 distinct CDR3 sequences, approximately 5.1% appearing once. The time point: pre-sensitization, week 0. Treatment noted: therapeutic diphenylcyclopropenone sensitization with weekly scalp DPC. The sequence came from a woman aged 45-65 years with alopecia areata. Some clones in this sample may be carry-over from other donors' samples. The chain joins TRBV12-3 or TRBV12-4 to TRBJ2-7; TRBD1 matches at 11 bases. The specimen was whole blood, collected in connection with sensitization to the hapten diphenylcyclopropenone (DPC). The CDR3 nucleotides are TGTGCCAGCAGGCGGACAGGGGGCGAGAGCGAGCAGTACTTC. Translated, it gives CASRRTGGESEQYF.